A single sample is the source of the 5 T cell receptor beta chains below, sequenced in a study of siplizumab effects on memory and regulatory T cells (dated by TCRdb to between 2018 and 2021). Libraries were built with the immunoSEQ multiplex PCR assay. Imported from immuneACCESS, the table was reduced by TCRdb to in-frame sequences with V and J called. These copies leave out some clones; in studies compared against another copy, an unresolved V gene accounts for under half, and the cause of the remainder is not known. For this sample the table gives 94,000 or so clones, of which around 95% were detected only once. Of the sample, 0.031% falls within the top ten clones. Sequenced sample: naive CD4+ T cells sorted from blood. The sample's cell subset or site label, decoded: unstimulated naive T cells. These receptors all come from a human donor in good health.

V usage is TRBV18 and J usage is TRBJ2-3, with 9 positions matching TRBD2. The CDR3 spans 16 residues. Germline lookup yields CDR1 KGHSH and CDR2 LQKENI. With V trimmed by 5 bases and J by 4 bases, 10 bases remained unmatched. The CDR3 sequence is CASSVGLAGSPDTQYF. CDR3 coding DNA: TGTGCCAGCTCAGTAGGGCTAGCGGGGTCACCAGATACGCAGTATTTT.

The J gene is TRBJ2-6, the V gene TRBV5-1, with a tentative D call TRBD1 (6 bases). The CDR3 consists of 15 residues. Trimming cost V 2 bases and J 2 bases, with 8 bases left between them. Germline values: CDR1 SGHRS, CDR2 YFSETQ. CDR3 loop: CASSFTGPGANVLTF. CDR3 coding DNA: TGCGCCAGCAGCTTTACAGGGCCTGGGGCCAACGTCCTGACTTTC.

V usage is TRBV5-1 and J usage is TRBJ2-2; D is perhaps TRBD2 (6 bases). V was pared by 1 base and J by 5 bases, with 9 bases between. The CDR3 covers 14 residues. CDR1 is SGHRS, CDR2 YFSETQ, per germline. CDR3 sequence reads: CASSLTRGTGELFF. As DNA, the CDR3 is TGCGCCAGCAGCTTGACCCGGGGGACCGGGGAGCTGTTTTTT.

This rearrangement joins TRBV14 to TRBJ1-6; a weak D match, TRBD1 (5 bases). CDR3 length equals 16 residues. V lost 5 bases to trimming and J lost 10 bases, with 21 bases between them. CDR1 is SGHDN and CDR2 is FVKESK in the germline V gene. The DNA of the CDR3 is TGTGCCAGCAGCTCCGACAGAGCGAGATTAGGGTCACCCCTCCACTTT. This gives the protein CASSSDRARLGSPLHF.

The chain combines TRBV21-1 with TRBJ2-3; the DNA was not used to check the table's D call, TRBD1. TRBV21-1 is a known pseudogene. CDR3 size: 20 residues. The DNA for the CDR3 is TGTGCCAGCAGCATCTCACTTCGTTATGGCCGGACAGGGTGGACAGATACGCAGTATTTT. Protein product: CASSISLRYGRTGWTDTQYF.